This TCR beta chain was captured in a study of identical twins. Study-wide results and limits: With beta out-of-frame sequences, excess sharing by twins was weaker. Twin-shared out-of-frame alpha sequences were enriched for low generation probability.

With respect to this clonotype: The antigen remains unidentified.

Template switching added a universal primer site; cDNA carried unique molecular identifiers. TCRdb used MiXCR to reprocess the 5' RACE reads, holding one entry per CDR3 protein. The profile shows some 1,700,000 distinct CDR3 sequences, under 35% of them singletons. Germline CDR1 and CDR2: SNHLY and FYNNEI. The CDR3 length is 14 residues. V shed 8 bases, J shed 4 bases, and the junction held 9 bases outside the gene matches. The genes are TRBV2 and TRBJ2-5; 8 bases agree with TRBD2. The source material was cord blood. The clonotype comes from a newborn girl in good health. The CDR3 reads CASRGGTSGETQYF. Here the CDR3 DNA reads TGTGCCAGCCGGGGGGGCACGTCAGGAGAGACCCAGTACTTC.